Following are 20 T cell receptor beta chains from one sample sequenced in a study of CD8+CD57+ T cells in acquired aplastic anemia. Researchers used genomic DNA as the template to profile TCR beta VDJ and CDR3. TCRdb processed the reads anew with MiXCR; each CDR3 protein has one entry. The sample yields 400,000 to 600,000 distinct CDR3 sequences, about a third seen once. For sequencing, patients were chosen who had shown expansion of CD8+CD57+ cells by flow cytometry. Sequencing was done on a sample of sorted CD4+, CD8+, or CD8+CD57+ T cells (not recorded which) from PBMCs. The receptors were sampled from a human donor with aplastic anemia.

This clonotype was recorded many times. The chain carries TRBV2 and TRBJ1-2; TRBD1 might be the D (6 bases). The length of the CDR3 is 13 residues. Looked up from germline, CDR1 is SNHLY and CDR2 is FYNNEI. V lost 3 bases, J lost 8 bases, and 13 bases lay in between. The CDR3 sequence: CASSDSRGQGYTF. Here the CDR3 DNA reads TGTGCCAGCAGTGATTCCCGGGGGCAGGGCTACACCTTC. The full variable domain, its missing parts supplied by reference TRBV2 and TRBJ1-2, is EPEVTQTPSHQVTQMGQEVILRCVPISNHLYFYWYRQILGQKVEFLVSFYNNEISEKSEIFDDQFSVERPDGSNFTLKIRSTKLEDSAMYFCASSDSRGQGYTFGSGTRLTVV.

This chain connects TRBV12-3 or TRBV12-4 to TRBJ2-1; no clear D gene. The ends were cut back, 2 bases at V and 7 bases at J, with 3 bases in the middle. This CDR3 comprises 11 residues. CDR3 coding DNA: TGTGCCAGCAGTTTAATGAATGAGCAGTTCTTC. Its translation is CASSLMNEQFF.

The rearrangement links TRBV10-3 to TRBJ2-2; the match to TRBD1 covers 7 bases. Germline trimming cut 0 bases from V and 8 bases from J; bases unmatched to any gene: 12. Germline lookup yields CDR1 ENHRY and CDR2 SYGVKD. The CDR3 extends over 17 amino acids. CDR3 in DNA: TGTGCCATCAGTGAGTCTACAGGGGCAGGGAAAAGTGGGGAGCTGTTTTTT. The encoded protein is CAISESTGAGKSGELFF.

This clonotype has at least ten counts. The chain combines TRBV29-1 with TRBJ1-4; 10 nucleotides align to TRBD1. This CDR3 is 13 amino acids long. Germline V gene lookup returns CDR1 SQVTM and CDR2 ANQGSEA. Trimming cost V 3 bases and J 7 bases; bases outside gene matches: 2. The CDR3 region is CSVDGQGGEKLFF. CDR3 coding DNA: TGCAGCGTTGACGGACAGGGGGGTGAAAAACTGTTTTTT.

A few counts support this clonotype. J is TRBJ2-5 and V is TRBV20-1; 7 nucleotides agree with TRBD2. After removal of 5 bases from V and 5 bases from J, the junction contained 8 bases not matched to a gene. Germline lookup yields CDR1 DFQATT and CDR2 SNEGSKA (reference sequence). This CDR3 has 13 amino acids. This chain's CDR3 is CSALKRDRETQYF. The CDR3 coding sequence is TGCAGTGCTCTCAAGCGGGATCGGGAGACCCAGTACTTC.

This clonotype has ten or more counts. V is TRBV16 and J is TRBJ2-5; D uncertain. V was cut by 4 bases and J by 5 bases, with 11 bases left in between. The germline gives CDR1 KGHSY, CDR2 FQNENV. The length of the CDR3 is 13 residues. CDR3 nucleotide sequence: TGTGCCAGCAGCCGGTCGGTTGGCGAGACCCAGTACTTC. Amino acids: CASSRSVGETQYF.

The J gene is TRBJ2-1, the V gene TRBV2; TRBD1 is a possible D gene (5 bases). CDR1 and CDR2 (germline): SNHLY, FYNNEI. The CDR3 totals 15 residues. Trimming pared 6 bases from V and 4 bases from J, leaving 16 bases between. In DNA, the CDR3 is TGTGCCAGCAGGGCGGAATGGGGCCAGTACAATGAGCAGTTCTTC. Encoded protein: CASRAEWGQYNEQFF.

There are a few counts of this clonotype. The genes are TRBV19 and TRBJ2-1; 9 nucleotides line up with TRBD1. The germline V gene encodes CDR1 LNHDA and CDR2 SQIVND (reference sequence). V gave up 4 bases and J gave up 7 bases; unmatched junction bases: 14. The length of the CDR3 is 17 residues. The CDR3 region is CASSRRVGDRVVNEQFF. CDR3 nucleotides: TGTGCCAGTAGTAGGAGGGTAGGGGACAGGGTGGTGAATGAGCAGTTCTTC.

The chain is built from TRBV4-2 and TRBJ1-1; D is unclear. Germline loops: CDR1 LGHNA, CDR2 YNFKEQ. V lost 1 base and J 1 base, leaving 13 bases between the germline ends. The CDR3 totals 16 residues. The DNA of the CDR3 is TGTGCCAGCAGCCAAGGTATTTCGGGGTCGAACACTGAAGCTTTCTTT. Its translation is CASSQGISGSNTEAFF.

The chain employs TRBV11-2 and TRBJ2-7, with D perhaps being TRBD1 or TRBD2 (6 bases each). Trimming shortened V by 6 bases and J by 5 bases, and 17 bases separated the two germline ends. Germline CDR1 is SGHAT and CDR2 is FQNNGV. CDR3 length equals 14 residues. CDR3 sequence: CASSRGLANHEQYF. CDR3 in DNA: TGTGCCAGCAGTCGGGGGCTAGCGAACCACGAGCAGTACTTC.

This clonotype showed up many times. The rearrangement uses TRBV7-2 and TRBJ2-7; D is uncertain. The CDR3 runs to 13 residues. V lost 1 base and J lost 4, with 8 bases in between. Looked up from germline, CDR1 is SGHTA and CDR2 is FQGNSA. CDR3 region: CASSLDHVYEQYF. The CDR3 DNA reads TGTGCCAGCAGCTTAGATCACGTTTACGAGCAGTACTTC.

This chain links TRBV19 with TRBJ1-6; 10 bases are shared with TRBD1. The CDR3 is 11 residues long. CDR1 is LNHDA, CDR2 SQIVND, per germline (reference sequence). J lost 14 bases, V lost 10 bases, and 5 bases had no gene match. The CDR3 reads CATKTGGTLHF. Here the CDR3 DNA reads TGTGCCACCAAGACAGGGGGCACCCTCCACTTT.

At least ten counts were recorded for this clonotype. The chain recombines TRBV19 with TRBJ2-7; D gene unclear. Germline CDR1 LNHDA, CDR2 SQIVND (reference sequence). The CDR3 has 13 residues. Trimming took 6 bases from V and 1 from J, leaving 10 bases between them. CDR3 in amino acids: CASRAAGSYEQYF. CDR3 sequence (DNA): TGTGCCAGTAGGGCAGCTGGTTCCTACGAGCAGTACTTC.

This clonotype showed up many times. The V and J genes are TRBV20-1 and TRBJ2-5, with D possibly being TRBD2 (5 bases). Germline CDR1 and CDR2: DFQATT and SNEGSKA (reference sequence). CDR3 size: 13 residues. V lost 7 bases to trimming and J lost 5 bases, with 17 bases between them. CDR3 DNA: TGCAGTGTACTGGCGGAGCGGAGGGAGACCCAGTACTTC. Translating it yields CSVLAERRETQYF.

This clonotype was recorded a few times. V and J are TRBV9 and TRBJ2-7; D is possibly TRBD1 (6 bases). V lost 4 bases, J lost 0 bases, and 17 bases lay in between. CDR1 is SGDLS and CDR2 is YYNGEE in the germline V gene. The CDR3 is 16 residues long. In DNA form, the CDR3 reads TGTGCCAGCAGCCTTTCACAGGGAATGGGCTCCTACGAGCAGTACTTC. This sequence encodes CASSLSQGMGSYEQYF.

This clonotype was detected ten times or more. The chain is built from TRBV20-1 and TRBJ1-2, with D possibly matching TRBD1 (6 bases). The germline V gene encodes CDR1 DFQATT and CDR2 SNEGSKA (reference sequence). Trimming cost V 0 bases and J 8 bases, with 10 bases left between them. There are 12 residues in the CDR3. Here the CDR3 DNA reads TGCAGTGCTAGAGATGAGGGGGGAGGCTACACCTTC. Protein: CSARDEGGGYTF.

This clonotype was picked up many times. CDR3 DNA sequence: TGCAGTGCTAGCGGGGTTATTGTGAGTTCACCCCTCCACTTT. Translation: CSASGVIVSSPLHF. The chain links TRBV20-1 to TRBJ1-6; no definite D call. Germline assignment: CDR1 DFQATT and CDR2 SNEGSKA (reference sequence). This CDR3 region has 14 residues. Trimming removed 3 bases from V and 9 bases from J, with 15 bases in between.

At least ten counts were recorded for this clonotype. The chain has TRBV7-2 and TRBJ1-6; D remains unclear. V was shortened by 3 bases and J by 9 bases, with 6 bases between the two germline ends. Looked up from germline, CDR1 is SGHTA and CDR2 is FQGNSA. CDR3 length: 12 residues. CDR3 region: CASSLVLSPLHF. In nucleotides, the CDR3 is TGTGCCAGCAGCTTGGTTCTTTCACCCCTCCACTTT.

The DNA of the CDR3 is TGTGCCACCAGCGATCGTCGGGGCTACACCTTC. The encoded protein is CATSDRRGYTF. V is TRBV15 and J is TRBJ1-2; D ambiguous. Between the trimmed V and J ends, which lost 5 bases and 8 bases, there was a span of 9 bases. The V gene's germline CDR1 is LNHNV and CDR2 YYDKDF (reference sequence). The CDR3 spans 11 residues. The full variable domain, in which reference TRBV15 and TRBJ1-2 provide the parts outside the CDR3, is DAMVIQNPRYQVTQFGKPVTLSCSQTLNHNVMYWYQQKSSQAPKLLFHYYDKDFNNEADTPDNFQSRRPNTSFCFLDIRSPGLGDTAMYLCATSDRRGYTFGSGTRLTVV.

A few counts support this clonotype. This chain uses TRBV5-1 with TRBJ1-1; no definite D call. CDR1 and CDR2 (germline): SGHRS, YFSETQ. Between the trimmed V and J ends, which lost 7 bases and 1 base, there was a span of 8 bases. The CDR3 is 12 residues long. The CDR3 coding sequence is TGCGCCAGCCGTCCACAGAACACTGAAGCTTTCTTT. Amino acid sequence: CASRPQNTEAFF.